The present TCR beta chain was sequenced within a study of CD8+ T cells in alopecia areata. Points from the study as a whole: The study found tofacitinib significantly decreased scalp clonality and expanded CD8+ clones among the top 100.

This CDR3 is built from 14 residues. J was trimmed by 5 bases and V by 6 bases; bases with no gene match: 4. Germline CDR1 reads WSHSY; CDR2 reads SAAADI. Treatment given: oral pan-JAK inhibitor, 5-10 mg twice daily. Remarks on this clone: The antigen is unknown.

Once RNA had been extracted, it was reverse transcribed into cDNA to act as the sequencing template. Some clones are missing from TCRdb's copy, which holds only in-frame ones; the method was immunoSEQ multiplex PCR. The table has approximately 190,000 clones, about 62% seen once; the top ten hold 5.5%. This receptor was taken from a human donor with alopecia areata. The sample was CD4+ T cells sorted from blood, taken at week 24, from a patient treated with tofacitinib. The chain combines TRBV10-2 with TRBJ2-7; TRBD2 matches at 13 bases. CDR3 sequence: CASRGTSGTDEQYF. CDR3 nucleotide sequence: TGCGCCAGCAGAGGGACTAGCGGGACTGACGAGCAGTACTTC.